The sequence of this T cell receptor (beta chain) was determined in a study of tumor-infiltrating lymphocytes in primary liver carcinoma. Study summary: Samples gave roughly 3.65 to 7.13 million productive TCRbeta reads, similar across tissue types. Study-wide points: Significantly larger top-250-clone fractions were found in tumors than in blood (p = 0.039).

This clonotype came up a few times. Antigen unknown. Relative to the germline gene, one junction end is altered; a read error may explain this. Priming with a constant-region primer yielded TCR beta cDNA from about 480 ng total RNA. Slightly modified ARM-PCR with three nested multiplex PCR rounds yielded TCR beta libraries. The two initial PCR rounds, about 9 cycles each, used TRBV1-TRBV30 forward and C-beta reverse primers. MiXCR, run by TCRdb on the multiplex PCR reads, gives a single entry per CDR3 protein. The data show about 35,000 distinct CDR3 sequences, roughly 69% seen once. Between roughly 17 and 31 mg of unsorted bulk tissue served as the source from which RNA and DNA were co-extracted. Surgical resection served as treatment for the primary liver carcinoma of these patients. The sampling covered five separate regions of each tumor. CDR3 length equals 17 residues. Germline values: CDR1 SGDLS, CDR2 YYNGEE.

This sequence originates from a man in his forties with primary liver carcinoma and hepatitis B virus infection. Sequenced: liver tumor tissue from sampling region 4. Regarding subset: tumor region T4, right-lateral pole. The V and J genes are TRBV9 and TRBJ2-3; 7 positions match TRBD1. CDR3 DNA sequence: TGTGCCAGCAGCGCACGAGGACAGGCCAGACCCACAGATATGCAGTATTTT. This gives the protein CASSARGQARPTDMQYF.